This T cell receptor beta chain was sequenced for a study of T cells in Graves' hyperthyroidism and ophthalmopathy. The wider study: Peripheral blood was drawn at first diagnosis, prior to all treatment. Study observations and caveats: The model made its ophthalmopathy prediction, and onset followed a median approximately 6.5 months later.

TCR beta CDR3 sequences were amplified from RNA transcripts. First-round RT-PCR with HTBI primers amplified the TCR CDR3 region. TCRdb reprocessed the multiplex PCR reads with MiXCR, giving one entry per CDR3 protein. The table shows some 550,000 distinct CDR3 sequences, with roughly 20% occurring only once. The CDR3 contains 16 residues. The ends were cut back, 2 bases at V and 2 bases at J, with 16 bases in the middle. Germline V gene sequence: CDR1 MNHEY, CDR2 SVGEGT. This clonotype occurred many times. Its antigen is currently unknown. The J gene is TRBJ2-7, the V gene TRBV6-2 or TRBV6-3, with D tentatively TRBD2 (6 bases). Input material: blood. The TCR was taken from a man younger than 35 with Graves' hyperthyroidism. The CDR3 region has the DNA TGTGCCAGCAGTTACAATTTGCGGGACGTCGCCTACGAGCAGTACTTC. As protein: CASSYNLRDVAYEQYF.